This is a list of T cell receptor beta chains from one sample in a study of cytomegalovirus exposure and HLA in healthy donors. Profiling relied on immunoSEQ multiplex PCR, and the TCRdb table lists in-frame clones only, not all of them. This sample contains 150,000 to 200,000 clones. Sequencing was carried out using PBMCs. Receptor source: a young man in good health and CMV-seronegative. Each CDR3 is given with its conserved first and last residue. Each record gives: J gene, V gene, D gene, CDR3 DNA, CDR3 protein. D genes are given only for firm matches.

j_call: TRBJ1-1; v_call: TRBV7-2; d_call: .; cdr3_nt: TGTGCCAGCAGCTTAGCCGGTCAGAACACTGAAGCTTTCTTT; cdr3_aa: CASSLAGQNTEAFF
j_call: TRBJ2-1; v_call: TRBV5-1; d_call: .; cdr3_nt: TGCGCCAGCGGCCCGACTAGAGGCAACTACAATGAGCAGTTCTTC; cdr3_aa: CASGPTRGNYNEQFF
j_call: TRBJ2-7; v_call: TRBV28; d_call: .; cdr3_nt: TGTGCCAGCACCACGCCCGGGGGGGACAGGGCCTACGAGCAGTACTTC; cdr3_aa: CASTTPGGDRAYEQYF
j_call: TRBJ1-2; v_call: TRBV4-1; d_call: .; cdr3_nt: TGCGCCAGCAGCCAAGGACGGGGACTGGACTATGGCTACACCTTC; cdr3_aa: CASSQGRGLDYGYTF
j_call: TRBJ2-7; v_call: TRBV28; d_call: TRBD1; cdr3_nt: TGTGCCAGCATCCCTGCGGGACAGGGCTTCGAGCAGTACTTC; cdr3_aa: CASIPAGQGFEQYF
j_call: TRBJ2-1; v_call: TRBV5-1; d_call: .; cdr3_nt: TGCGCCAGCAGCTTGGGTGGGGGCACCGACAATGAGCAGTTCTTC; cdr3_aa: CASSLGGGTDNEQFF
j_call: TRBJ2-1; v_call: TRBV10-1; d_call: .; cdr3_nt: TGCGCCAGCAGTGAGTCGAGGGCAGACTCCTACAATGAGCAGTTCTTC; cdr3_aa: CASSESRADSYNEQFF
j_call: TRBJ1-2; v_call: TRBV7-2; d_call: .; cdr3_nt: TGTGCCAGCAGCTTAGCCGCAGGGTCCTATGGCTACACCTTC; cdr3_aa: CASSLAAGSYGYTF
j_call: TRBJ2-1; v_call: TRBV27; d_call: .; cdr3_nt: TGTGCCAGCAGTTTTATGGCCCAGGGCAAGGGGCAGTTCTTC; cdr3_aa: CASSFMAQGKGQFF
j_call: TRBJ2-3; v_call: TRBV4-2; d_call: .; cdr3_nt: TGTGCCAGCAGCCCTGGGACTTCCCCATGGACAGATACGCAGTATTTT; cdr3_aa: CASSPGTSPWTDTQYF
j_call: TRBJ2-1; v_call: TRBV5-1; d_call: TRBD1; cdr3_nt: TGCGCCAGCAGAGTAGGACAGGGCGAAGAGCAGTTCTTC; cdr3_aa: CASRVGQGEEQFF
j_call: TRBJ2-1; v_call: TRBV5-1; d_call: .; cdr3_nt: TGCGCCAGCAGTCGAATTAGCGGAGCCTACAATGAGCAGTTCTTC; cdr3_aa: CASSRISGAYNEQFF
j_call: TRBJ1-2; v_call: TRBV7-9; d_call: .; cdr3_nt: TGTGCCAGCACCTTCCAAGGGGCTAACTATGGCTACACCTTC; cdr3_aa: CASTFQGANYGYTF
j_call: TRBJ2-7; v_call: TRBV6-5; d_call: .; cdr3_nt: TGTGCCAGCAGTTACTCCAGTCTTAGCTCCTACGAGCAGTACTTC; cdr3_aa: CASSYSSLSSYEQYF
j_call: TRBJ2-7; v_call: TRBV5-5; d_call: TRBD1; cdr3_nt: TGTGCCAGCAGCTCCGGGACAGGGAACTACGAGCAGTACTTC; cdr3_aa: CASSSGTGNYEQYF
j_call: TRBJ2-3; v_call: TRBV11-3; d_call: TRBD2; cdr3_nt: TGTGCCAGCAGCTTGGAGGGTGCTAGCGGGAGAACAGATACGCAGTATTTT; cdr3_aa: CASSLEGASGRTDTQYF
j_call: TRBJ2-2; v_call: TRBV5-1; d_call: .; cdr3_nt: TGCGCCAGCAGCTTTATCTCGACCGGGGAGCTGTTTTTT; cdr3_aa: CASSFISTGELFF
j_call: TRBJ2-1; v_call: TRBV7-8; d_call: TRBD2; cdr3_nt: TGTGCCAGCAGTGTCGGGGGGGGCTACAATGAGCAGTTCTTC; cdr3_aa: CASSVGGGYNEQFF
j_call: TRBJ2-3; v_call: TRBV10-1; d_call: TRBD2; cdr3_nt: TGCGCCAGCAGTGGACTAGCGGGATCGCAGTATTTT; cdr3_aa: CASSGLAGSQYF
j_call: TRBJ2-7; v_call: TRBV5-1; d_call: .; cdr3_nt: TGCGCCAGCAGCTTGGAACAGGGCGGCCACGAGCAGTACTTC; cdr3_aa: CASSLEQGGHEQYF
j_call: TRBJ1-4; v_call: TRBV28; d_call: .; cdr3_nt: TGTGCCAGCAGTCTAGGAGGGCGGCCGTGGGGCACTAATGAAAAACTGTTTTTT; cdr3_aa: CASSLGGRPWGTNEKLFF
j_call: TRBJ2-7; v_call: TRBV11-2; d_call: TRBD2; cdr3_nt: TGTGCCAGCAGCTTGGGGGGGGGAGTAGTGTCCTACGAGCAGTACTTC; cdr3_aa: CASSLGGGVVSYEQYF
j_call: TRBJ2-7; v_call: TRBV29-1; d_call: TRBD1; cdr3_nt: TGCAGCGTTGGGGGACAGGGGACCTACGAGCAGTACTTC; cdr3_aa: CSVGGQGTYEQYF
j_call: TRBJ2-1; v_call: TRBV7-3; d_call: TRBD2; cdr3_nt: TGTGCCAGCAGCCGCGCGGGGACTAGCGGGAACAATGAGCAGTTCTTC; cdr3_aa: CASSRAGTSGNNEQFF
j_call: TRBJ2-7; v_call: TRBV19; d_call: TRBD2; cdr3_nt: TGTGCCAGTAGTATAGCCAGCGGGAGCCACGAGCAGTACTTC; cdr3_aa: CASSIASGSHEQYF
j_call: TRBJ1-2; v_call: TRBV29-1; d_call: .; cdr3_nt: TGCAGCGTTGGTCAGGCCGATTATGGCTACACCTTC; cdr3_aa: CSVGQADYGYTF
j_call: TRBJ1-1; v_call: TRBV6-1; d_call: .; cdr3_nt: TGTGCCAGCAGTGAATATCAAGCTTTCTTT; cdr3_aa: CASSEYQAFF
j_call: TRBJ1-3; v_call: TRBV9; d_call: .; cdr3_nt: TGTGCCAGCAGCGAGCCCCAGGACATAATAGGAAACACCATATATTTT; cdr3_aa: CASSEPQDIIGNTIYF
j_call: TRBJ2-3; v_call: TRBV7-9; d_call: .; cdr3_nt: TGTGCCAGCAGCTTAACTACAGGCGGACGCACAGATACGCAGTATTTT; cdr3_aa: CASSLTTGGRTDTQYF
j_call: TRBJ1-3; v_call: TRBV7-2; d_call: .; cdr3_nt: TGTGCCAGCAGCTTGACAGCCCGAAACACCATATATTTT; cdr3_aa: CASSLTARNTIYF
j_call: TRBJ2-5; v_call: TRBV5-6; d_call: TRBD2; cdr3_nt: TGTGCCAGCAGCATGGGACTACCGGAGACCCAGTACTTC; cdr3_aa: CASSMGLPETQYF
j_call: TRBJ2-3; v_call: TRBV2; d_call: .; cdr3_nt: TGTGCCAGCAGTGAAGTAGCGCACGATTCAGATACGCAGTATTTT; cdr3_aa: CASSEVAHDSDTQYF
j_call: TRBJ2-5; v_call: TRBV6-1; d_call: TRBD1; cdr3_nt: TGTGCCAGCAGTGGGACAGGGGAGCTGGAGCAGTACTTC; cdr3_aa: CASSGTGELEQYF
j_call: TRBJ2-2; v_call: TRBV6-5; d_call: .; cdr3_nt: TGTGCCAGCAGGCCCGAAGACACCACCGGGGAGCTGTTTTTT; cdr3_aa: CASRPEDTTGELFF
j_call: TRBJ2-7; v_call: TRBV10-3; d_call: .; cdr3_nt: TGTGCCATCAGTGGTCTCTACGAGCAGTACTTC; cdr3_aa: CAISGLYEQYF
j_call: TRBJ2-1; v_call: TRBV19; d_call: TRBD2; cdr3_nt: TGTGCCAGTAGGTCCGCGGAGCGGGAGTTGAATGAGCAGTTCTTC; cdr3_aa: CASRSAERELNEQFF
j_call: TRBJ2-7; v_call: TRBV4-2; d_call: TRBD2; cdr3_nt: TGTGCCAGCAGCCAAGATCTGGGAACTAGCGGGGGATACGTCTACGAGCAGTACTTC; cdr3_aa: CASSQDLGTSGGYVYEQYF
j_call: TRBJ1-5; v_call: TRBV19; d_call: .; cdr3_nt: TGTGCCAGTAGTATCCATGGCAATCAGCCCCAGCATTTT; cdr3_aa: CASSIHGNQPQHF
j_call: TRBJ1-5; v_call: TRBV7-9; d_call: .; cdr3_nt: TGTGCCAGCAGCTTGGCCGGGTTAAATCAGCCCCAGCATTTT; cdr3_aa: CASSLAGLNQPQHF
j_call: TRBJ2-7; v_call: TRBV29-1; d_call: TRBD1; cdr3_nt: TGCAGCGTTGAAGAGTTTAGGACAGGGACATCTTACGAGCAGTACTTC; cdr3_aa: CSVEEFRTGTSYEQYF
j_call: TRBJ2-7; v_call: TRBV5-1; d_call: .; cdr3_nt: TGCGCCAGCAGCCTGTTGGGGCGGGATGGAGACGAGCAGTACTTC; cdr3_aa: CASSLLGRDGDEQYF
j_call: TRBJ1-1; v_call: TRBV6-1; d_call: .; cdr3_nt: TGTGCCAGCAGTCCCGTTGTGAACACTGAAGCTTTCTTT; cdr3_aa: CASSPVVNTEAFF
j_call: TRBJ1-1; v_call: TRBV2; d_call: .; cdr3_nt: TGTGCCAGCAGGGACGGTAGGGGAAACACTGAAGCTTTCTTT; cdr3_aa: CASRDGRGNTEAFF
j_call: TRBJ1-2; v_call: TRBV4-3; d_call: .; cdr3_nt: TGCGCCAGCAGCCAAGATGAGGATTATGGCTACACCTTC; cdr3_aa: CASSQDEDYGYTF
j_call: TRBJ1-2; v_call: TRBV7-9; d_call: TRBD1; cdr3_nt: TGTGCCAGCAGCAGTCGGGACAGCGATAACTATGGCTACACCTTC; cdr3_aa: CASSSRDSDNYGYTF
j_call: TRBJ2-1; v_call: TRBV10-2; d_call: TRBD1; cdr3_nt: TGCGCCAGCTACCAGGGGAACAGGGGTTCCTCAGTTGAGCAGTTCTTC; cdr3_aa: CASYQGNRGSSVEQFF
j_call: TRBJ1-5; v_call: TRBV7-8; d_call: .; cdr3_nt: TGTGCCAGCAGCTTAGTATCATCCAGGGGTCATCAGCCCCAGCATTTT; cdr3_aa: CASSLVSSRGHQPQHF
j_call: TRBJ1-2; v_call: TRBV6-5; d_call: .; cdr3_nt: TGTGCCAGCAGCCCAGGGCCCCATGGCTACACCTTC; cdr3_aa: CASSPGPHGYTF
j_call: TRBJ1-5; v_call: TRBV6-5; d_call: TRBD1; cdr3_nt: TGTGCCAGCAGCCAAACAGGGGATGGCAATCAGCCCCAGCATTTT; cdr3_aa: CASSQTGDGNQPQHF
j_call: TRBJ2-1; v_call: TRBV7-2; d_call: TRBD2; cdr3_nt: TGTGCCAGCAGCCGAGTCGGGGGGGGATCTGACAATGAGCAGTTCTTC; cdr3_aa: CASSRVGGGSDNEQFF
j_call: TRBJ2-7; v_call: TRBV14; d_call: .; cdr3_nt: TGTGCCAGCAGCCCCAGAGGCTCCCCCTACGAGCAGTACTTC; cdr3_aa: CASSPRGSPYEQYF
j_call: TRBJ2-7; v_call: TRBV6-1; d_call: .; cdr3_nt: TGTGCCAGCAGTGAAGTGGCTAGCTCCTACGAGCAGTACTTC; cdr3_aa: CASSEVASSYEQYF